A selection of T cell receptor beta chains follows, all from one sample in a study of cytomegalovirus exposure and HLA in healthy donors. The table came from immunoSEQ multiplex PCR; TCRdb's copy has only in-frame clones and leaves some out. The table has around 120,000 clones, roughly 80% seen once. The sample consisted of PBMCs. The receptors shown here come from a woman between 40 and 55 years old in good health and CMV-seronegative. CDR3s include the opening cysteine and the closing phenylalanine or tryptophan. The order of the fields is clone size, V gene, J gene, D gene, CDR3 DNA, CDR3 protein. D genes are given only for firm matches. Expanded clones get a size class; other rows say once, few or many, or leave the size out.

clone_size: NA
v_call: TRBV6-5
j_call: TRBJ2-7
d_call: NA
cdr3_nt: TGTGCCAGCAGTTACGGTTTGGGAGGAAGCTCCTACGAGCAGTACTTC
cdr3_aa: CASSYGLGGSSYEQYF

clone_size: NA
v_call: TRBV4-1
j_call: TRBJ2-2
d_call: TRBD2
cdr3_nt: TGCGCCAGCAGCCTACGAAGCGGGAGGGGCGCCGGGGAGCTGTTTTTT
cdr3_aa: CASSLRSGRGAGELFF

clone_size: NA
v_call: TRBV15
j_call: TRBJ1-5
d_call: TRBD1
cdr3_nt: TGTGCCACCAGCAGCAGACAGGGCCATAGCAATCAGCCCCAGCATTTT
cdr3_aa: CATSSRQGHSNQPQHF

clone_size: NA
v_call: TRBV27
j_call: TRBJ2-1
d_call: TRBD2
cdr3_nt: TGTGCCAGCAGTTTTGGGCTAGCGGGAACCAATGAGCAGTTCTTC
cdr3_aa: CASSFGLAGTNEQFF

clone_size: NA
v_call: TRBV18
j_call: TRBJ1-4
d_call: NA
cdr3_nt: TGTGCCAGCTCACCCGATGAGGCCCGAGGAAAACTGTTTTTT
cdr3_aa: CASSPDEARGKLFF

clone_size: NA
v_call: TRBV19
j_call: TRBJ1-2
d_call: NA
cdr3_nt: TGTGCCATCCCGCTGGGAGACTATGGCTACACCTTC
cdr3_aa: CAIPLGDYGYTF

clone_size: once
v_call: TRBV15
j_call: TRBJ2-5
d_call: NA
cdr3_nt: TGTGCCACGTCCGGCCCCACGGGGAGGACCCAGTACTTC
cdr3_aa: CATSGPTGRTQYF

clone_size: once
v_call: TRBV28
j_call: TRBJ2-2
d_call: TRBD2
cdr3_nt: TGTGCCAGCAGTCCTAGCGGGAGGGGAACCGGGGAGCTGTTTTTT
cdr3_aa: CASSPSGRGTGELFF

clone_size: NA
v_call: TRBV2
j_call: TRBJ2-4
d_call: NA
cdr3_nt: TGTGCCAGCAGTCACACAGGGGAGGCGGGGCAGAACATTCAGTACTTC
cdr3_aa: CASSHTGEAGQNIQYF

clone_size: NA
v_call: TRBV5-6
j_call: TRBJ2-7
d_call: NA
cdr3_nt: TGTGCCAGCAGCTTGGTCCAGGGGTTAGTGGAATTAGGCTACGAGCAGTACTTC
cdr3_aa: CASSLVQGLVELGYEQYF

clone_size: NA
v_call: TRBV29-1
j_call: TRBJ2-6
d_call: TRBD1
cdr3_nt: TGCAGCGCTGGGGACAGGGCCAACTCTGGGGCCAACGTCCTGACTTTC
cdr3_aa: CSAGDRANSGANVLTF

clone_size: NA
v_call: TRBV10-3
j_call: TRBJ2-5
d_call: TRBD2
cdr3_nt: TGTGCCATCAGTGAGCCCGGCGGGAGCCAAGAGACCCAGTACTTC
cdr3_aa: CAISEPGGSQETQYF

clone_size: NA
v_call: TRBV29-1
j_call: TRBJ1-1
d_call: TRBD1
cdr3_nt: TGCAGCGTTGAGCAGGGGGCGAACACTGAAGCTTTCTTT
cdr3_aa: CSVEQGANTEAFF

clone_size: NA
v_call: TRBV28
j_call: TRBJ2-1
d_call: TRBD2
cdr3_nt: TGTGCCAGCAGTTTCCCGACTAGCGCCAGCTCCTACAATGAGCAGTTCTTC
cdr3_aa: CASSFPTSASSYNEQFF

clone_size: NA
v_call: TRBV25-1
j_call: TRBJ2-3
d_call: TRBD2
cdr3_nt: TGTGCCAGCAGTGTAGCGGGGGGGCTGGATACGCAGTATTTT
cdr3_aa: CASSVAGGLDTQYF

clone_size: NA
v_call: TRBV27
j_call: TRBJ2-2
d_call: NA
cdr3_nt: TGTGCCAGCAGTTTAGGTCCTGGGGCAACCCGGGAGCTGTTTTTT
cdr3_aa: CASSLGPGATRELFF

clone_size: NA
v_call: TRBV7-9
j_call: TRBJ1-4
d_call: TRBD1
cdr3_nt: TGTGCCAGCAGCTTAGTGGTTGGGACAGGAGAAAAACTGTTTTTT
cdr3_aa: CASSLVVGTGEKLFF

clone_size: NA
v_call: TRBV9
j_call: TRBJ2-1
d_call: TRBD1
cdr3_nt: TGTGCCAGCAGCTTCGGACAGGGGGCTGACGAGCAGTTCTTC
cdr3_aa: CASSFGQGADEQFF

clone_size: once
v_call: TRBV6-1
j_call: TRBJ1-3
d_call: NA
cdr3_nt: TGTGCCAGCAGTGTGGGGCGTAGCTCTGGAAACACCATATATTTT
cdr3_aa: CASSVGRSSGNTIYF

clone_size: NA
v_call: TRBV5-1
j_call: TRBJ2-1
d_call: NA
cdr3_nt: TGCGCCAGCAGCTGGGGGGACGCCGCCTACAATGAGCAGTTCTTC
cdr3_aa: CASSWGDAAYNEQFF

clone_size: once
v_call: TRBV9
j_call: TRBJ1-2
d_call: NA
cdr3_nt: TGTGCCAGCAGCGCACAGGGAGCTAACTATGGCTACACCTTC
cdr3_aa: CASSAQGANYGYTF

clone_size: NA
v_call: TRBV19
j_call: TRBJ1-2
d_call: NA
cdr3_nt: TGTGCCAGTAGTTACGACAGGACGCACTTC
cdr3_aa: CASSYDRTHF

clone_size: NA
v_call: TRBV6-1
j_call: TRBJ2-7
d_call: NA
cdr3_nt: TGTGCCAGCAGTGAAGCCCCTCCCGTACAGAGTCCCTACGAGCAGTACTTC
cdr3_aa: CASSEAPPVQSPYEQYF

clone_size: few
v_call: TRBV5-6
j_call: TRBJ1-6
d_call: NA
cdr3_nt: TGTGCCAGCAGCTTGGGGCAGGGCCAAGGTGGGACCCTCCACTTT
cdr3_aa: CASSLGQGQGGTLHF

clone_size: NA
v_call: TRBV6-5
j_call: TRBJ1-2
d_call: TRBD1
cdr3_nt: TGTGCCAGCAGTAGGACAGGGGAGGGCTACACCTTC
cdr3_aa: CASSRTGEGYTF

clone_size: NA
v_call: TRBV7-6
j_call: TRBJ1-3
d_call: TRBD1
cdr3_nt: TGTGCCAGCAGCCCGACCGCCGGGACAGCTGGAAACACCATATATTTT
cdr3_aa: CASSPTAGTAGNTIYF

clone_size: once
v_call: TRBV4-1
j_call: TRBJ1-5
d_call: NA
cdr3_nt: TGCGCCAGCAGCCAAGACCCTAGCCCCGGTCAGCCCCAGCATTTT
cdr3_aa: CASSQDPSPGQPQHF

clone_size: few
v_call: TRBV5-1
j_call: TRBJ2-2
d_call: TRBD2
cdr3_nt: TGCGCCAGCCTCCGAGCGGGAGGGGACACCGGGGAGCTGTTTTTT
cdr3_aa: CASLRAGGDTGELFF

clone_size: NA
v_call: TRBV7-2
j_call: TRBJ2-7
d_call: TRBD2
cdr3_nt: TGTGCCAGCAGCCACCCGACTAGCGGGGGGGCATCCGCCTACGAGCAGTACTTC
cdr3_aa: CASSHPTSGGASAYEQYF

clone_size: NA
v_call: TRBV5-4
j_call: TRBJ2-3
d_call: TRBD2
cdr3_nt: TGTGCCAGCAGCTTGGAGGGCGGGGGGGATATAGATACGCAGTATTTT
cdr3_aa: CASSLEGGGDIDTQYF

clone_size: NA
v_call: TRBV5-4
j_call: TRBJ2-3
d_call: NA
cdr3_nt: TGTGCCAGCAGCTTTTTCGGCACAGATACGCAGTATTTT
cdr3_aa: CASSFFGTDTQYF

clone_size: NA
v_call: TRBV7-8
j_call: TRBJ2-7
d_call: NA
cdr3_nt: TGTGCCAGCAGCATTGCGGCTGTCGTGGCGGGGCTTCTCCACGAGCAGTACTTC
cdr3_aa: CASSIAAVVAGLLHEQYF

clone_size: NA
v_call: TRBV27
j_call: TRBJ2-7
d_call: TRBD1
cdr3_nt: TGTGCCAGCAGTTTACGGGGGGGGACAGGGGCCTACGAGCAGTACTTC
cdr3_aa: CASSLRGGTGAYEQYF

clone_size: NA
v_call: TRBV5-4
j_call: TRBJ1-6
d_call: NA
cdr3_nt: TGTGCCAGCAGCTTGGATGGCAGGTCGGATTCACCCCTCCACTTT
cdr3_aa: CASSLDGRSDSPLHF

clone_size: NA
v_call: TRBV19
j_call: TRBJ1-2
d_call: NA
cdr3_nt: TGTGCCAGTAGTCGCGAGGGGGGGGACTATGGCTACACCTTC
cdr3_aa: CASSREGGDYGYTF

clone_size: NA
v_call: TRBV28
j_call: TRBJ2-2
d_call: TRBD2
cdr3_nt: TGTGCCAGCACCTTATTTATAGTGCGGGAGGGCGGTACCGGGGAGCTGTTTTTT
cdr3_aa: CASTLFIVREGGTGELFF

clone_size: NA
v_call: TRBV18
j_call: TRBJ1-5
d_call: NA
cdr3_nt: TGTGCCAGCTCACCACCGGCGGGGGTCGGGAATCAGCCCCAGCATTTT
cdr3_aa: CASSPPAGVGNQPQHF

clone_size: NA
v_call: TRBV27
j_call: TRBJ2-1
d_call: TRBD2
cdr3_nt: TGTGCCAGCAGTCCGAGGACTAGCGGCTCCTACAATGAGCAGTTCTTC
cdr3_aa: CASSPRTSGSYNEQFF

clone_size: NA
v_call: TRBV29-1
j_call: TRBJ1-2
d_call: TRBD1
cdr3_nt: TGCAGCGTCGGAAAGACAGGGGGCAGGGGCTATGGCTACACCTTC
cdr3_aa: CSVGKTGGRGYGYTF

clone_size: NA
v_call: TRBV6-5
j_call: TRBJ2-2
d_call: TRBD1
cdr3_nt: TGTGCCAGCAGCAGGGACAGGAACACCGGGGAGCTGTTTTTT
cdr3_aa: CASSRDRNTGELFF

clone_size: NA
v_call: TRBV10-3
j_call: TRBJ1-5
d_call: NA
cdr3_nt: TGTGCCACGACTCTAGGTAGCAATCAGCCCCAGCATTTT
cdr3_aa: CATTLGSNQPQHF

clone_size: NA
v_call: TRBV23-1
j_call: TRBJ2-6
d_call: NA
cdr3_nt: TGCGCCAGCAGTCAACCGGCAGGGCACAGGTCCGGGGCCAACGTCCTGACTTTC
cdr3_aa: CASSQPAGHRSGANVLTF

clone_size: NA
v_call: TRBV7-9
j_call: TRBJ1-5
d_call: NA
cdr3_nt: TGTGCCAGCAGCTTAGGGTCGGGTCGGGGGCAGCCCCAGCATTTT
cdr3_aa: CASSLGSGRGQPQHF

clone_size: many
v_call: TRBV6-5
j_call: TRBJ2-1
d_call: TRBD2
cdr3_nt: TGTGCCAGCATATCTAGCGGCGATGAGCAGTTCTTC
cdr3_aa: CASISSGDEQFF

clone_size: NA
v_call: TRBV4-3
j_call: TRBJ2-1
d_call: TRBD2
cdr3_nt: TGCGCCAGCAGCCAAGACCTTCTAGCGGGAGCATACAATGAGCAGTTCTTC
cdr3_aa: CASSQDLLAGAYNEQFF

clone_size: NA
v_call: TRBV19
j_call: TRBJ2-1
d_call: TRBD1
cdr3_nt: TGTGCCAGTAGGACGGGACAGGGACCGTATGAGCAGTTCTTC
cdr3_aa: CASRTGQGPYEQFF

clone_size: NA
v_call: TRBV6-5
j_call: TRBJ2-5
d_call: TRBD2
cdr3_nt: TGTGCCAGCAGTTACTCGACTAGCGGGAAAGAGACCCAGTACTTC
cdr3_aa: CASSYSTSGKETQYF

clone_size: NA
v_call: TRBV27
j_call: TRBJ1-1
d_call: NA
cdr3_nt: TGTGCCAGCAGTTTGACAGGAGGAAACACTGAAGCTTTCTTT
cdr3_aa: CASSLTGGNTEAFF

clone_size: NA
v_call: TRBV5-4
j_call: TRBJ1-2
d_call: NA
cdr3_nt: TGTGCCAGCAGCCGCCCGGGGGAGTTGTCCTATGGCTACACCTTC
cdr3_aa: CASSRPGELSYGYTF

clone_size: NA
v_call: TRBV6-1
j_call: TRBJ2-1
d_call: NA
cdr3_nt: TGTGCCAGCAGTGAACACCGCTACAGGGATTTCGGGGATGAGCAGTTCTTC
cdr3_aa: CASSEHRYRDFGDEQFF

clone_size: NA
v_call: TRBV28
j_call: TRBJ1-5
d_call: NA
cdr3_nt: TGTGCCAGCAGTTTCGGAAGCGGAGGTGATCAGCCCCAGCATTTT
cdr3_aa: CASSFGSGGDQPQHF

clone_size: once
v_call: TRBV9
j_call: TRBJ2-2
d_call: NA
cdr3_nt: TGTGCCAGCAGCGTAGGTCAGGGGAGGGCCGGGGAGCTGTTTTTT
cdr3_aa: CASSVGQGRAGELFF

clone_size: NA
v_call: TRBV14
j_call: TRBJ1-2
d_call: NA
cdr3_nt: TGTGCCAGCAGCCAAGACCACTTAGCTAACTATGGCTACACCTTC
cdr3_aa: CASSQDHLANYGYTF

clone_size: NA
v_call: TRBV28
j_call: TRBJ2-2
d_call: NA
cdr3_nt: TGTGCCAGCAGTTTCCTGAACTCCCCCGGGGAGCTGTTTTTT
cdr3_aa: CASSFLNSPGELFF

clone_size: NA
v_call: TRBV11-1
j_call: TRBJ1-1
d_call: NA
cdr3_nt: TGTGCCAGCGGGTCGGGGATGAACACTGAAGCTTTCTTT
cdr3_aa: CASGSGMNTEAFF

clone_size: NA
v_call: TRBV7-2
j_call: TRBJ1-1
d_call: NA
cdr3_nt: TGTGCCAGCAGCTTCGACGGGGGTTCCACTGAAGCTTTCTTT
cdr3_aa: CASSFDGGSTEAFF

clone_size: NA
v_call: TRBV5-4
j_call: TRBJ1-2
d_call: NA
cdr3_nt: TGTGCCAGCAGCATAGGACGGGAAGCTAACTATGGCTACACCTTC
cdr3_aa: CASSIGREANYGYTF

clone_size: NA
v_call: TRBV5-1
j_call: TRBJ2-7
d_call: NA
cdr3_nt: TGCGCCAGCAGCTTGGGGCCGTCCGGGACAAGTGTTTCCTACGAGCAGTACTTC
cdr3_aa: CASSLGPSGTSVSYEQYF

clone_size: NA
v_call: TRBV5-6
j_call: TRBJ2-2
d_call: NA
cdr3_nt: TGTGCCAGCAGCTTGGACGGACAGACGAACACCGGGGAGCTGTTTTTT
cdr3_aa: CASSLDGQTNTGELFF